The next 31 T cell receptor beta chains were all read from a single sample in a study of spatial heterogeneity in lung cancer. MiXCR, applied by TCRdb to the 5' RACE reads, yields one record per CDR3 protein. The top ten clones hold about 3% of a sample with about 53,000 distinct CDR3 sequences, less than 8.5% of them seen once. Time point indicated: sample taken at primary tumor resection. Material for sequencing was whole RNA from tumor, nontumor lung or frozen PBMC, left unsorted. Sequenced material: PBMCs, taken at surgery. Receptors were obtained from a female donor with early-stage non-small cell lung cancer.

In this sample, this clonotype turned up many times. The chain joins TRBV7-9 to TRBJ2-5; D is unclear. Trimming stripped 3 bases from V and 2 bases from J, with 7 bases between. The CDR3 spans 13 residues. The germline V gene encodes CDR1 SEHNR and CDR2 FQNEAQ (reference sequence). CDR3 DNA: TGTGCCAGCAGCTTTGGGCAGCAAGAGACCCAGTACTTC. Translation gives CASSFGQQETQYF. The complete variable domain, with remaining parts taken from reference TRBV7-9 and TRBJ2-5, reads DTGVSQNPRHKITKRGQNVTFRCDPISEHNRLYWYRQTLGQGPEFLTYFQNEAQLEKSRLLSDRFSAERPKGSFSTLEIQRTEQGDSAMYLCASSFGQQETQYFGPGTRLLVL.

This clonotype was recorded many times. The rearrangement links TRBV7-2 to TRBJ2-3; 11 nucleotides line up with TRBD2. The CDR3 has 16 residues. With V trimmed by 2 bases and J by 5 bases, 6 bases remained unmatched. Germline V CDR1 and CDR2: SGHTA, FQGNSA. The CDR3 protein is CASSLNLAGGQDTQYF. CDR3 coding DNA: TGTGCCAGCAGCTTAAACTTAGCGGGGGGGCAAGATACGCAGTATTTT.

The chain employs TRBV27 and TRBJ2-7; TRBD1 matches 8 bases. From germline, CDR1 is MNHEY and CDR2 SMNVEV (reference sequence). V lost 6 bases, J lost 0 bases, and 7 bases stayed unmatched. CDR3 length: 15 amino acids. DNA for the CDR3: TGTGCCAGCAGGGGAATACAGGGGGTCTCCTACGAGCAGTACTTC. Amino acid sequence: CASRGIQGVSYEQYF.

V usage is TRBV6-1 and J usage is TRBJ1-2, with D uncertain. V lost 7 bases and J lost 5, with 14 bases in between. The CDR3 has 13 residues. Per germline, CDR1 MNHNS and CDR2 SASEGT. The CDR3 DNA sequence: TGTGCCAGCACCAGTCTGGTGGGGTATGGCTACACCTTC. Its translation: CASTSLVGYGYTF.

The sample holds a few counts of this clonotype. The chain couples TRBV20-1 to TRBJ1-5; TRBD1 might be the D (5 bases). Germline CDR1 DFQATT, CDR2 SNEGSKA (reference sequence). V lost 0 bases, J lost 7 bases, and 13 bases lay in between. There are 14 residues in the CDR3. The CDR3 DNA is TGCAGTGCTAGAGATAGATCGGCAGGGCAGCCCCAGCATTTT. Its translation: CSARDRSAGQPQHF.

The table lists this clonotype with many counts. The chain recombines TRBV7-8 with TRBJ2-3; D unresolved. V was clipped by 1 base and J by 6 bases, with 8 bases between them. Looked up from germline, CDR1 is SGHVS and CDR2 is FQNEAQ. The length of the CDR3 is 13 residues. CDR3 sequence: CASSLDFTDTQYF. DNA of the CDR3: TGTGCCAGCAGCTTAGATTTCACGGATACGCAGTATTTT.

At least ten counts were recorded for this clonotype. The J gene is TRBJ1-6, the V gene TRBV20-1; D is ambiguous. From germline, CDR1 is DFQATT and CDR2 SNEGSKA (reference sequence). CDR3 length: 12 residues. The V end was cut by 6 bases, the J end by 7 bases, with 10 bases between. CDR3 in DNA: TGCAGTGCAAGGACGGGCAATTCACCCCTCCACTTT. Encoded protein: CSARTGNSPLHF.

Points on this clonotype: A much larger clone lies a single base off, so this may be a read error. This chain's CDR3 is CSAPGRGYYEQCF. Written as DNA, the CDR3 is TGCAGTGCTCCGGGACGGGGATACTACGAGCAGTGCTTC. The gene calls are TRBV20-1 and TRBJ2-7; D possibly matches TRBD1 or TRBD2 (5 bases each). The CDR3 runs to 13 residues. The germline gives CDR1 DFQATT, CDR2 SNEGSKA (reference sequence).

The chain carries TRBV20-1 and TRBJ1-6; possible D gene TRBD1, 5 bases. The CDR3 covers 15 residues. The germline gives CDR1 DFQATT, CDR2 SNEGSKA (reference sequence). V dropped 5 bases and J dropped 7 bases, with 18 bases sitting between them. CDR3 loop: CSAPGGGRINSPLHF. The CDR3 DNA sequence: TGCAGTGCTCCCGGTGGGGGACGGATAAATTCACCCCTCCACTTT.

This chain joins TRBV7-2 and TRBJ2-4; D is unclear. CDR3 size: 12 residues. Trimming removed 2 bases from V and 9 bases from J, with 8 bases in between. Per germline, CDR1 SGHTA and CDR2 FQGNSA. The CDR3 loop is CASSLNWGIQYF. The CDR3 nucleotides read TGTGCCAGCAGCTTAAATTGGGGCATTCAGTACTTC.

J is TRBJ2-1 and V is TRBV2, with a weak D call TRBD1 (6 bases). The V and J ends lost 1 base and 0 bases respectively, with 10 bases between them. In germline, CDR1 is SNHLY, CDR2 FYNNEI. This CDR3 is 16 amino acids long. The CDR3 DNA is TGTGCCAGCAGTGAAGAGGCGGACAGCTCCTACAATGAGCAGTTCTTC. Translating it yields CASSEEADSSYNEQFF.

This clonotype has a count of ten or more. V and J are TRBV7-3 and TRBJ2-2, with 7 nucleotides matching TRBD2. The germline V gene has CDR1 SGHTA and CDR2 FQGTGA. The CDR3 has 14 amino acids. Trimming took 6 bases from V and 4 from J; bases not matched to a gene: 5. CDR3: CASSRLAATGELFF. CDR3 DNA: TGTGCCAGCAGTCGACTAGCCGCCACCGGGGAGCTGTTTTTT. Filled out from reference TRBV7-3 and TRBJ2-2, the complete variable domain reads GAGVSQTPSNKVTEKGKYVELRCDPISGHTALYWYRQSLGQGPEFLIYFQGTGAADDSGLPNDRFFAVRPEGSVSTLKIQRTERGDSAVYLCASSRLAATGELFFGEGSRLTVL.

This clonotype came up many times. The chain couples TRBV9 to TRBJ1-6; D is unresolved. V was clipped by 0 bases and J by 4 bases, with 11 bases between them. There are 16 residues in the CDR3. Germline assignment: CDR1 SGDLS and CDR2 YYNGEE. The DNA for the CDR3 is TGTGCCAGCAGCGTAGGGTCAGGCGGGTATAATTCACCCCTCCACTTT. It specifies CASSVGSGGYNSPLHF.

There are many counts of this clonotype. The chain joins TRBV30 to TRBJ2-7, with D possibly matching TRBD1 (5 bases). The CDR3 is 12 residues long. The germline CDR1 and CDR2 sequences are GTSNPN and SVGIG (reference sequence). Trimming removed 5 bases from V and 4 bases from J, with 12 bases in between. CDR3 nucleotides: TGTGCCTGGGCCAGGGTGAGTTACGAGCAGTACTTC. Protein: CAWARVSYEQYF.

This clonotype was recorded at least ten times. This rearrangement joins TRBV6-2 or TRBV6-3 to TRBJ1-2, with a weak D call TRBD1 (6 bases). Germline V gene sequence: CDR1 MNHEY, CDR2 SVGEGT. The CDR3 has 16 amino acids. The ends were cut back, 7 bases at V and 3 bases at J, with 21 bases in the middle. CDR3 coding DNA: TGTGCCAGCACCGACGGTCCGGACAGAGGCCACTATGGCTACACCTTC. This gives the protein CASTDGPDRGHYGYTF.

This clonotype was counted many times. The V gene is TRBV7-3, the J gene TRBJ2-2; weak D call: TRBD2 (7 bases). The CDR3 covers 16 residues. Germline values: CDR1 SGHTA, CDR2 FQGTGA. With 6 bases removed from V and 0 bases from J, the gap between germline ends came to 14 bases. The CDR3 is CASRNSGGANTGELFF. The CDR3 DNA reads TGTGCCAGCAGAAACTCGGGGGGCGCGAACACCGGGGAGCTGTTTTTT.

The table lists this clonotype with a few counts. The rearrangement joins TRBV2 to TRBJ2-5, with TRBD2 matching over 10 bases. Trimming cost V 4 bases and J 5 bases; bases outside gene matches: 7. This CDR3 comprises 15 residues. Germline CDR1 and CDR2: SNHLY and FYNNEI. CDR3 in amino acids: CASSVPAGGRETQYF. DNA of the CDR3: TGTGCCAGCAGTGTACCAGCGGGGGGGCGGGAGACCCAGTACTTC.

Ten or more counts support this clonotype. This sequence joins TRBV29-1 and TRBJ2-7, with 8 bases matching TRBD1. The trim removed 7 bases at V and 2 bases at J, leaving 10 bases unmatched. CDR3 length equals 14 residues. The germline V gene has CDR1 SQVTM and CDR2 ANQGSEA. CDR3 loop: CSATGQGAPYEQYF. In DNA, the CDR3 is TGCAGCGCCACAGGCCAGGGGGCCCCCTACGAGCAGTACTTC.

The chain carries TRBV7-9 and TRBJ1-4, with D possibly matching TRBD1 (6 bases). The CDR3 runs 13 residues. Trimming removed 7 bases from V and 8 bases from J, with 14 bases in between. Germline loops: CDR1 SEHNR, CDR2 FQNEAQ (reference sequence). For the CDR3, the DNA is TGTGCCAGCACCTGGGGGGGCGAAGAAAAACTGTTTTTT. The encoded protein is CASTWGGEEKLFF.

CDR3: CASSPGLEGETQYF. CDR3 DNA: TGCGCCAGCAGCCCCGGACTAGAGGGTGAGACCCAGTACTTC. This chain connects TRBV4-3 to TRBJ2-5, with TRBD2 matching over 7 bases. The junction had 7 bases not matched to a gene; V was cut back by 4 bases and J by 5 bases. The CDR3 has 14 residues. CDR1 LGHNA and CDR2 YSLEER come from the germline V gene.

The rearrangement links TRBV20-1 to TRBJ1-1; D unclear. Trimming shortened V by 6 bases and J by 9 bases, and 8 bases separated the two germline ends. The V gene's germline CDR1 is DFQATT and CDR2 SNEGSKA (reference sequence). CDR3 length equals 9 residues. The CDR3 region has the DNA TGCAGTGCGCGCCAGAAAGCTTTCTTT. As protein: CSARQKAFF.

This clonotype has only a few counts. This rearrangement joins TRBV6-1 to TRBJ2-2; no clear D gene. The V gene's germline CDR1 is MNHNS and CDR2 SASEGT. The length of the CDR3 is 14 residues. V was cut by 4 bases and J by 6 bases, with 12 bases left in between. The CDR3 DNA reads as TGTGCCAGCAGTGCCTCTTGGGTGTCCGGGGAGCTGTTTTTT. Protein product: CASSASWVSGELFF.

This clonotype was observed a few times. This chain joins TRBV5-8 and TRBJ1-2; the match to TRBD1 covers 9 bases. Germline values: CDR1 SGHTS, CDR2 YDEGEE. V gave up 0 bases and J gave up 12 bases; unmatched junction bases: 6. The CDR3 consists of 13 residues. CDR3 sequence: CASSLADGQGHTF. CDR3 bases: TGTGCCAGCAGCTTGGCGGACGGACAGGGGCACACCTTC.

In its sample, this clonotype was seen many times. This chain connects TRBV2 to TRBJ2-4, with D unclear. Per germline, CDR1 SNHLY and CDR2 FYNNEI. The ends were cut back, 6 bases at V and 0 bases at J, with 6 bases in the middle. CDR3 size: 13 residues. The CDR3 DNA reads TGTGCCAGCAGGGGAATAGCCAAAAACATTCAGTACTTC. Translation gives CASRGIAKNIQYF. Supplemented by reference TRBV2 and TRBJ2-4, the full variable domain reads EPEVTQTPSHQVTQMGQEVILRCVPISNHLYFYWYRQILGQKVEFLVSFYNNEISEKSEIFDDQFSVERPDGSNFTLKIRSTKLEDSAMYFCASRGIAKNIQYFGAGTRLSVL.

In its sample, this clonotype was seen many times. This chain joins TRBV6-2 or TRBV6-3 and TRBJ2-1; 12 bases are shared with TRBD2. V trimming: 0 bases; J trimming: 5 bases; junction bases outside the gene matches: 2. This CDR3 region has 16 residues. CDR1 is MNHEY and CDR2 is SVGEGT in the germline V gene. This CDR3 is CASSYSLAGGHNEQFF. The CDR3 DNA reads TGTGCCAGCAGTTACTCTCTAGCGGGGGGGCACAATGAGCAGTTCTTC.

This clonotype came up many times. This rearrangement joins TRBV30 to TRBJ1-5; the D is unclear. Trimming removed 3 bases at V and 6 bases at J, with 15 bases between. The CDR3 covers 14 residues. The germline V gene has CDR1 GTSNPN and CDR2 SVGIG (reference sequence). CDR3 DNA sequence: TGTGCCTGGAGCCTCACCCCCACGGGTCAGCCCCAGCATTTT. Protein sequence: CAWSLTPTGQPQHF.

V is TRBV4-1 and J is TRBJ1-5; 7 bases are shared with TRBD1. Per germline, CDR1 MGHRA and CDR2 YSYEKL. With 1 base clipped from V and 1 base from J, the junction kept 7 bases outside the gene matches. This CDR3 is built from 17 residues. CDR3 loop: CASSQGPPTGSNQPQHF. The CDR3 DNA follows: TGCGCCAGCAGCCAAGGACCCCCGACAGGGAGCAATCAGCCCCAGCATTTT.

This sequence joins TRBV6-5 and TRBJ2-7; TRBD1 aligns across 11 bases. The CDR3 is made up of 14 amino acids. V gave up 4 bases and J gave up 3 bases; unmatched junction bases: 2. Germline V gene sequence: CDR1 MNHEY, CDR2 SVGAGI. CDR3 sequence (DNA): TGTGCCAGCAGTTTCGGGACAGGGGGCTACGAGCAGTACTTC. As protein: CASSFGTGGYEQYF.

This clonotype was counted many times. The chain links TRBV11-2 to TRBJ2-7, with TRBD1 as a possible D gene (5 bases). The CDR3 extends over 14 amino acids. From germline, CDR1 is SGHAT and CDR2 FQNNGV. V was pared by 4 bases and J by 7 bases, with 17 bases between. The CDR3 sequence is CASSSGRGGREQYF. Written as DNA, the CDR3 is TGTGCCAGCAGCTCAGGAAGGGGTGGCAGGGAGCAGTACTTC.

V is TRBV11-2 and J is TRBJ2-3; 10 nucleotides line up with TRBD2. V gave up 4 bases and J gave up 7 bases; unmatched junction bases: 8. This CDR3 has 15 amino acids. In germline, CDR1 is SGHAT, CDR2 FQNNGV. The CDR3 sequence is CASSSLAGVGNTQYF. The CDR3 DNA sequence: TGTGCCAGCAGCTCCCTAGCGGGGGTGGGGAATACGCAGTATTTT.

In this sample, this clonotype turned up a few times. The J gene is TRBJ2-7, the V gene TRBV7-3, with a possible D match to TRBD2 (5 bases). In germline, CDR1 is SGHTA, CDR2 FQGTGA. This CDR3 is 13 amino acids long. The V gene lost 1 base and the J gene lost 5 bases, with 9 bases spanning the gap. This CDR3 reads CASSLSEGNEQYF. In DNA form, the CDR3 reads TGTGCCAGCAGCTTAAGCGAGGGAAACGAGCAGTACTTC.